The clone carrying this T cell receptor beta chain was counted at least ten times. Its antigen is undetermined. This sample is part of a study of T-cell reconstitution after alpha-beta-depleted transplantation in children. V lost 6 bases and J 6 bases, leaving 18 bases between the germline ends. The CDR3 covers 13 residues. Per the germline V gene, CDR1 is DFQATT and CDR2 is SNEGSKA (reference sequence). Regarding the study as a whole: There were reportedly several hundred expanded graft clones from which alpha-beta T cells came about two months after transplant. It was surviving recipient T cells and thymic progenitors that gave some patients high TCRbeta diversity at day 60. Counts and diversity of T cells one year after transplant came mostly from newly produced T cells.

The authors prepared the TCRbeta library with unique molecular identifiers. TCRdb itself ran the PCR reads through MiXCR, one entry per CDR3 protein. The data contain about 280,000 distinct CDR3 sequences, 9.5% to 13% of them singletons. The genes are TRBV20-1 and TRBJ2-7, with D perhaps matching TRBD1 (6 bases). The specimen comprised peripheral blood, sampled 180 days after TCRalphabeta/CD19-depleted stem cell transplant. The receptor's source is a male patient aged 2 to 9 who had a stem cell transplant for chronic granulomatous disease, so the T cells may come from the graft donor. CDR3 amino acids: CSAFSTGSREQYF. In DNA, the CDR3 is TGCAGTGCCTTCTCGACAGGTTCTCGCGAGCAGTACTTC.